A single sample is the source of the 32 T cell receptor beta chains below, sequenced in a study of T cell responses to AZD1222 COVID-19 vaccine. The protocol was immunoSEQ multiplex PCR, while the TCRdb copy is restricted to in-frame clones and leaves out a portion. The data hold about 130,000 clones, with roughly 86% observed a single time. Sequenced here: peripheral blood, sampled 28 days after the second AZD1222 dose. Receptor source: an adult who received the AZD1222 COVID-19 vaccine.

This chain uses TRBV28 with TRBJ2-2; D is uncertain. The germline CDR1 and CDR2 sequences are MDHEN and SYDVKM. The V end was cut by 10 bases, the J end by 5 bases, with 17 bases between. The CDR3 contains 14 residues. CDR3 bases: TGTGCCACCAAGACCGTCTTAATTACCGGGGAGCTGTTTTTT. Its translation: CATKTVLITGELFF.

The rearrangement links TRBV19 to TRBJ1-4; the D is unclear. CDR1 and CDR2 from the germline V gene are LNHDA and SQIVND (reference sequence). The CDR3 consists of 17 residues. The germline V and J ends were trimmed by 5 bases and 0 bases, with 16 bases remaining between them. CDR3 sequence: CASSDRTPPPTNEKLFF. Here the CDR3 DNA reads TGTGCCAGTAGTGATCGGACGCCCCCCCCAACTAATGAAAAACTGTTTTTT. The full variable domain, completed using reference TRBV19 and TRBJ1-4, is DGGITQSPKYLFRKEGQNVTLSCEQNLNHDAMYWYRQDPGQGLRLIYYSQIVNDFQKGDIAEGYSVSREKKESFPLTVTSAQKNPTAFYLCASSDRTPPPTNEKLFFGSGTQLSVL.

The V gene is TRBV29-1, the J gene TRBJ2-1, with D perhaps matching TRBD1 or TRBD2 (5 bases each). This CDR3 has 17 residues. V was pared by 4 bases and J by 6 bases, with 25 bases between. Looked up from germline, CDR1 is SQVTM and CDR2 is ANQGSEA. CDR3 residues: CSVGGSLKGVSVNEQFF. CDR3 DNA: TGCAGCGTTGGGGGGTCGTTAAAGGGAGTATCGGTCAATGAGCAGTTCTTC.

J is TRBJ2-3 and V is TRBV11-2; 7 bases are shared with TRBD2. V lost 5 bases and J lost 2; bases outside the gene matches: 7. The CDR3 sequence is 15 residues long. Looked up from germline, CDR1 is SGHAT and CDR2 is FQNNGV. The CDR3 loop reads CASSRLSGNTDTQYF. The CDR3 DNA reads TGTGCCAGCAGCCGCCTCAGCGGGAACACAGATACGCAGTATTTT.

The CDR3 sequence is CASSIGLAGTNNEQFF. The CDR3 nucleotides read TGTGCCAGCAGCATAGGACTAGCGGGAACTAACAATGAGCAGTTCTTC. The V call is TRBV5-4, the J call TRBJ2-1, with TRBD2 identical over 12 bases. The V gene end was trimmed by 4 bases and the J gene end by 5 bases; junction bases not matched to a gene: 7. Germline-derived CDR1 and CDR2 are SGHNT and YYREEE (reference sequence). The CDR3 is made up of 16 amino acids.

The chain recombines TRBV3-1 (or the pseudogene TRBV3-2) with TRBJ1-5; no clear D gene. CDR1 is LGHDT, CDR2 YNNKEL, per germline (reference sequence). With 3 bases removed from V and 6 bases from J, the gap between germline ends came to 6 bases. The CDR3 loop spans 12 amino acids. The CDR3: CASSHEGQPQHF. For the CDR3, the DNA is TGTGCCAGCAGCCATGAGGGTCAGCCCCAGCATTTT.

The V call is TRBV9, the J call TRBJ1-2; D is unresolved. Per germline, CDR1 SGDLS and CDR2 YYNGEE. Trimming cost V 3 bases and J 7 bases, with 13 bases left between them. The CDR3 has 13 amino acids. The CDR3: CASSAQQNFGYTF. The CDR3 nucleotides are TGTGCCAGCAGCGCCCAACAAAATTTTGGCTACACCTTC.

The rearrangement joins TRBV4-1 to TRBJ1-6; D gene ambiguous. This CDR3 has 15 amino acids. Germline V gives CDR1 MGHRA, CDR2 YSYEKL. Trimming removed 2 bases at V and 6 bases at J, with 11 bases between. CDR3 bases: TGCGCCAGCAGCCAAAACCGGGCTTCTAATTCACCCCTCCACTTT. Its protein product is CASSQNRASNSPLHF.

The J gene is TRBJ1-2, the V gene TRBV19; D remains ambiguous. The CDR3 has 13 residues. V shed 1 base and J shed 2 bases, with 5 bases lying between them. Germline lookup yields CDR1 LNHDA and CDR2 SQIVND (reference sequence). This CDR3 is CASSIGGNYGYTF. CDR3 sequence (DNA): TGTGCCAGTAGTATAGGGGGAAACTATGGCTACACCTTC.

The rearrangement links TRBV3-1 (or the pseudogene TRBV3-2) to TRBJ2-1; TRBD2 is a possible D gene (6 bases). This CDR3 is built from 16 residues. V lost 0 bases to trimming and J lost 9 bases, with 18 bases between them. Germline CDR1 reads LGHDT; CDR2 reads YNNKEL (reference sequence). CDR3 DNA sequence: TGTGCCAGCAGCCAAGATTTGGGGACTTCGGGAATTGAGCAGTTCTTC. It is translated as CASSQDLGTSGIEQFF.

The chain employs TRBV5-5 and TRBJ1-5, with a possible D match to TRBD1 (5 bases). V lost 4 bases and J 11 bases, leaving 16 bases between the germline ends. Germline assignment: CDR1 SGHKS and CDR2 YYEKEE (reference sequence). The CDR3 is 13 residues long. CDR3 sequence reads: CASSHTGPSTQHF. DNA of the CDR3: TGTGCCAGCAGCCACACGGGACCATCGACCCAGCATTTT.

V and J are TRBV7-8 and TRBJ2-1; 11 bases align to TRBD2. CDR3 size: 15 residues. V was pared by 5 bases and J by 9 bases, with 9 bases of the junction left unmatched. Germline V gene data show CDR1 as SGHVS and CDR2 as FQNEAQ. CDR3 protein: CASSRSGGAGGEQFF. In DNA, the CDR3 is TGTGCCAGCAGCCGTAGCGGGGGGGCCGGCGGTGAGCAGTTCTTC.

The chain links TRBV18 to TRBJ1-2; no definite D call. This CDR3 contains 14 residues. The V end lost 6 bases, the J end lost 5 bases, and 16 bases lay between the germline ends. The germline V gene has CDR1 KGHSH and CDR2 LQKENI. The CDR3 sequence is CASSPLDAKYGYTF. The CDR3 nucleotides read TGTGCCAGCTCTCCCCTTGATGCAAAATATGGCTACACCTTC. Together with reference TRBV18 and TRBJ1-2, the CDR3 gives the full variable domain: NAGVMQNPRHLVRRRGQEARLRCSPMKGHSHVYWYRQLPEEGLKFMVYLQKENIIDESGMPKERFSAEFPKEGPSILRIQQVVRGDSAAYFCASSPLDAKYGYTFGSGTRLTVV.

The sample holds a few counts of this clone. The chain has TRBV19 and TRBJ1-2, with a possible D match to TRBD1 (6 bases). The CDR3 totals 15 residues. V was cut by 3 bases and J by 7 bases, with 18 bases left in between. The germline CDR1 and CDR2 sequences are LNHDA and SQIVND (reference sequence). The CDR3 is CASSIPQQGFGGYTF. The CDR3 DNA reads as TGTGCCAGTAGTATCCCCCAACAGGGCTTCGGTGGCTACACCTTC.

V is TRBV10-3 and J is TRBJ2-3; D is unclear. The CDR3 loop spans 15 amino acids. The germline V gene encodes CDR1 ENHRY and CDR2 SYGVKD. V was shortened by 1 base and J by 2 bases, with 10 bases between the two germline ends. The CDR3 DNA sequence: TGTGCCATCAGTGAGTTACAGAGACCCACAGATACGCAGTATTTT. Protein sequence: CAISELQRPTDTQYF.

The table lists this clone with a few counts. V usage is TRBV2 and J usage is TRBJ1-1; no clear D. The CDR3 spans 12 residues. Germline V CDR1 and CDR2: SNHLY, FYNNEI. The V end lost 7 bases, the J end lost 4 bases, and 10 bases lay between the germline ends. CDR3 amino acids: CASTAVSTEAFF. Written as DNA, the CDR3 is TGTGCCAGCACGGCGGTGAGCACTGAAGCTTTCTTT.

CDR3 bases: TGTGCCAGCAGTGCTATCGGGACGTTCTCTGGAAACACCATATATTTT. Translating it yields CASSAIGTFSGNTIYF. The chain is built from TRBV11-3 and TRBJ1-3; tentatively, D is TRBD1 (5 bases). Germline CDR1 and CDR2: SGHNT and YENEEA. This CDR3 spans 16 amino acids. Trimming removed 6 bases from V and 0 bases from J, with 15 bases in between. The full variable domain, its missing parts supplied by reference TRBV11-3 and TRBJ1-3, is EAGVVQSPRYKIIEKKQPVAFWCNPISGHNTLYWYLQNLGQGPELLIRYENEEAVDDSQLPKDRFSAERLKGVDSTLKIQPAELGDSAVYLCASSAIGTFSGNTIYFGEGSWLTVV.

V is TRBV11-2 and J is TRBJ1-5; D is possibly TRBD1 (6 bases). The CDR3 covers 14 residues. CDR1 and CDR2 (germline): SGHAT, FQNNGV. V lost 0 bases to trimming and J lost 5 bases, with 8 bases between them. The CDR3 DNA follows: TGTGCCAGCAGCTTAGACGGGGGCGATCAGCCCCAGCATTTT. Translating it yields CASSLDGGDQPQHF. The full variable domain, in which reference TRBV11-2 and TRBJ1-5 provide the parts outside the CDR3, is EAGVAQSPRYKIIEKRQSVAFWCNPISGHATLYWYQQILGQGPKLLIQFQNNGVVDDSQLPKDRFSAERLKGVDSTLKIQPAKLEDSAVYLCASSLDGGDQPQHFGDGTRLSIL.

The chain employs TRBV7-2 and TRBJ2-7, with D perhaps matching TRBD1 (7 bases). This CDR3 comprises 15 residues. V was cut by 1 base and J by 3 bases, with 13 bases left in between. In germline, CDR1 is SGHTA, CDR2 FQGNSA. The CDR3 region is CASSLGPGGIYEQYF. The CDR3 region has the DNA TGTGCCAGCAGCTTAGGTCCAGGGGGGATCTACGAGCAGTACTTC.

The genes are TRBV9 and TRBJ1-4, with D perhaps TRBD1 (6 bases). With 4 bases removed from V and 8 bases from J, the gap between germline ends came to 18 bases. The CDR3 length is 15 residues. Looked up from germline, CDR1 is SGDLS and CDR2 is YYNGEE. DNA of the CDR3: TGTGCCAGCAGCTTAGCAACAGGGTCGGGGGAAAAACTGTTTTTT. Its translation is CASSLATGSGEKLFF.

This clone was detected only once. This chain uses TRBV19 with TRBJ1-6, with D unresolved. The CDR3 has 16 residues. The germline V and J ends were trimmed by 6 bases and 0 bases, with 12 bases remaining between them. In germline, CDR1 is LNHDA, CDR2 SQIVND (reference sequence). Here the CDR3 DNA reads TGTGCCAGTAGAGCCAACAGAAACTCCTATAATTCACCCCTCCACTTT. As protein: CASRANRNSYNSPLHF.

The rearrangement links TRBV29-1 to TRBJ2-1; 9 nucleotides align to TRBD2. Unmatched junction bases numbered 9, after V lost 2 bases and J lost 4 bases. CDR1 is SQVTM and CDR2 is ANQGSEA in the germline V gene. CDR3 length: 16 residues. The CDR3 reads CSVEFRASGIYNEQFF. DNA for the CDR3: TGCAGCGTTGAATTTCGCGCTAGCGGGATATACAATGAGCAGTTCTTC.

The chain is built from TRBV6-2 or TRBV6-3 and TRBJ1-5; unclear D gene. V dropped 0 bases and J dropped 3 bases, with 6 bases sitting between them. This CDR3 comprises 14 residues. The germline V gene encodes CDR1 MNHEY and CDR2 SVGEGT. This chain's CDR3 is CASSYSLFNQPQHF. DNA for the CDR3: TGTGCCAGCAGTTACTCGCTGTTCAATCAGCCCCAGCATTTT.

The chain has TRBV7-2 and TRBJ1-1; 7 bases match TRBD1. The CDR3 spans 16 residues. CDR1 is SGHTA, CDR2 FQGNSA, per germline. The J segment lost 0 bases and the V segment lost 1 base, leaving 5 bases of the junction unmatched. CDR3 sequence (DNA): TGTGCCAGCAGCTTAGGGACAGGACTGATGAACACTGAAGCTTTCTTT. Its protein product is CASSLGTGLMNTEAFF.

This clone has a single count. The chain joins TRBV7-2 to TRBJ2-7; D remains ambiguous. The CDR3 consists of 15 residues. Trimming pared 5 bases from V and 0 bases from J, leaving 14 bases between. CDR1 is SGHTA, CDR2 FQGNSA, per germline. CDR3 DNA: TGTGCCAGCAGCATTAAGTTTGGCGGCTCCTACGAGCAGTACTTC. It codes for CASSIKFGGSYEQYF.

The gene calls are TRBV18 and TRBJ1-3, with a tentative D call TRBD1 (5 bases). V was clipped by 2 bases and J by 0 bases, with 11 bases between them. There are 16 residues in the CDR3. Germline loops: CDR1 KGHSH, CDR2 LQKENI. The CDR3 nucleotides read TGTGCCAGCTCACCAGTGGACACCAGCTCTGGAAACACCATATATTTT. It encodes CASSPVDTSSGNTIYF.

J is TRBJ2-3 and V is TRBV5-1; no firm D call. The CDR3 covers 14 residues. Trimming stripped 0 bases from V and 6 bases from J, with 11 bases between. The germline V gene encodes CDR1 SGHRS and CDR2 YFSETQ. The CDR3 region is CASSLVDYTDTQYF. The CDR3 DNA follows: TGCGCCAGCAGCTTGGTTGATTATACCGATACGCAGTATTTT.

The chain uses TRBV19 and TRBJ1-1; D is perhaps TRBD1 (6 bases). Germline V gene lookup returns CDR1 LNHDA and CDR2 SQIVND (reference sequence). This CDR3 has 15 amino acids. Trimming stripped 6 bases from V and 0 bases from J, with 14 bases between. This chain's CDR3 is CASSPWPGVNTEAFF. In nucleotides, the CDR3 is TGTGCCAGTAGCCCCTGGCCAGGGGTGAACACTGAAGCTTTCTTT.

The V gene is TRBV14, the J gene TRBJ1-2; no firm D call. The germline V gene encodes CDR1 SGHDN and CDR2 FVKESK. V was clipped by 0 bases and J by 4 bases, with 12 bases between them. The CDR3 is 15 amino acids. DNA of the CDR3: TGTGCCAGCAGCCAAGATCTTGGAAGGATCTATGGCTACACCTTC. This gives the protein CASSQDLGRIYGYTF.

For the CDR3, the DNA is TGTGCCAGCAGCCCCCCCCCTTGGGGACCCTCCTACGAGCAGTACTTC. Its protein is CASSPPPWGPSYEQYF. The chain uses TRBV7-2 and TRBJ2-7, with D perhaps being TRBD1 or TRBD2 (5 bases each). The ends were cut back, 5 bases at V and 0 bases at J, with 17 bases in the middle. CDR1 SGHTA and CDR2 FQGNSA come from the germline V gene. The CDR3 has 16 residues.

J is TRBJ2-2 and V is TRBV19; 12 nucleotides agree with TRBD1. The J segment lost 7 bases and the V segment lost 5 bases, leaving 5 bases of the junction unmatched. The germline CDR1 and CDR2 sequences are LNHDA and SQIVND (reference sequence). This CDR3 region has 15 residues. The CDR3 DNA is TGTGCCAGTAGTGTGGGACAGGGGGCGTTCGGGGAGCTGTTTTTT. The encoded protein is CASSVGQGAFGELFF. The entire variable domain, with the rest obtained from reference TRBV19 and TRBJ2-2, is as follows: DGGITQSPKYLFRKEGQNVTLSCEQNLNHDAMYWYRQDPGQGLRLIYYSQIVNDFQKGDIAEGYSVSREKKESFPLTVTSAQKNPTAFYLCASSVGQGAFGELFFGEGSRLTVL.

The genes are TRBV11-2 and TRBJ1-1; D not resolved. This CDR3 region has 13 residues. The ends were cut back, 2 bases at V and 0 bases at J, with 4 bases in the middle. CDR1 is SGHAT, CDR2 FQNNGV, per germline. CDR3 nucleotide sequence: TGTGCCAGCAGCTTATGGGTGAACACTGAAGCTTTCTTT. Translated: CASSLWVNTEAFF.